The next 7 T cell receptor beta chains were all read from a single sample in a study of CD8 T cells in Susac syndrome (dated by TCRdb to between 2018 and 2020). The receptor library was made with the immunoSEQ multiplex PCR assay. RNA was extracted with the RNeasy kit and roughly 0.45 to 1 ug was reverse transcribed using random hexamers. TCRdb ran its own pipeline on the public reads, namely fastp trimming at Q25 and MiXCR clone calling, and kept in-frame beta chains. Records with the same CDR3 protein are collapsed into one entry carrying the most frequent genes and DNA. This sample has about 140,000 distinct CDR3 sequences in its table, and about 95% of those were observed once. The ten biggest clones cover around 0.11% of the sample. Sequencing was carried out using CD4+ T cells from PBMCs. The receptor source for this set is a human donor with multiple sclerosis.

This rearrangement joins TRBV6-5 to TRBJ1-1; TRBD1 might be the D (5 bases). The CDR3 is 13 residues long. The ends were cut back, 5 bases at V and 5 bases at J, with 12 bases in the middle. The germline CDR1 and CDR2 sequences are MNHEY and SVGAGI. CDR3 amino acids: CASSQTGRTEAFF. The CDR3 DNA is TGTGCCAGCAGTCAGACGGGGCGGACTGAAGCTTTCTTT.

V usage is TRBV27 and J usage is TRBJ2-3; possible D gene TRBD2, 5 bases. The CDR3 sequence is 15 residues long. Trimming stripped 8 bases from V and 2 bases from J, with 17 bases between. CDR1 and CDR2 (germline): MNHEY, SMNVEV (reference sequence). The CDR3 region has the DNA TGTGCCAGCTCTGCCGGGTGGAGGTTCACAGATACGCAGTATTTT. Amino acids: CASSAGWRFTDTQYF.

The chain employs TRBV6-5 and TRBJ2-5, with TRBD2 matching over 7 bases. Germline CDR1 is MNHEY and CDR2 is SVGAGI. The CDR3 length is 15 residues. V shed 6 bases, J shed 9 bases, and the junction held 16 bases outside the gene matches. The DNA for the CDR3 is TGTGCCAGCAGGGACCCGGGACTACCCTTGGGGGCCCAGTACTTC. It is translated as CASRDPGLPLGAQYF.

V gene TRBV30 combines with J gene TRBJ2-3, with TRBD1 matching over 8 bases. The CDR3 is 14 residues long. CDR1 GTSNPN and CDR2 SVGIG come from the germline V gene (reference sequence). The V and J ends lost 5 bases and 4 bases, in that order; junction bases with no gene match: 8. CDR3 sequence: CAWYGQGKSDTQYF. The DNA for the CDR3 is TGTGCCTGGTATGGACAGGGCAAGTCAGATACGCAGTATTTT.

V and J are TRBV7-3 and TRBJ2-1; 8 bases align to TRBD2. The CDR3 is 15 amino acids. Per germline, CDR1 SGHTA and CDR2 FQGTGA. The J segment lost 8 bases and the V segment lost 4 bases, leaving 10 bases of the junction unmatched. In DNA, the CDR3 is TGTGCCAGCAGCTACTCCGGGACTAGATCGGATGAGCAGTTCTTC. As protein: CASSYSGTRSDEQFF.

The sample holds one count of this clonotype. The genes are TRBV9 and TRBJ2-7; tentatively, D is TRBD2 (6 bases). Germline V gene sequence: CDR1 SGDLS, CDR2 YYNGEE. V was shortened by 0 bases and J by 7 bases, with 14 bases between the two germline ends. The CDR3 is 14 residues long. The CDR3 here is CASSVDGGLREQYF. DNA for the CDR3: TGTGCCAGCAGCGTAGACGGGGGACTTCGAGAGCAGTACTTC.

The DNA for the CDR3 is TGTGCCAGCAGCTTAGGTGGACAGGGGGGCAATGAGCAGTTCTTC. It specifies CASSLGGQGGNEQFF. This chain joins TRBV11-3 and TRBJ2-1; TRBD1 agrees at 10 bases. V dropped 1 base and J dropped 6; count of bases not matched to a gene: 3. Per germline, CDR1 SGHNT and CDR2 YENEEA. The CDR3 spans 15 residues.